This TCR beta chain was documented in a study of control samples from healthy donors and cancer patients. TCRdb's table, derived via immunoSEQ multiplex PCR, lists solely in-frame clones and lacks some. The data contain about 150,000 clones, about nine tenths of them singletons. Trimming stripped 6 bases from V and 9 bases from J, with 12 bases between. CDR1 SQVTM and CDR2 ANQGSEA come from the germline V gene. The CDR3 is made up of 11 amino acids. The chain carries TRBV29-1 and TRBJ2-1; unclear D gene. This clonotype was sampled from a man younger than 45 in good health. The sequenced material came from blood. The CDR3 loop reads CSVRDPGEQFF. As DNA, the CDR3 is TGCAGCGTCCGAGACCCAGGTGAGCAGTTCTTC.